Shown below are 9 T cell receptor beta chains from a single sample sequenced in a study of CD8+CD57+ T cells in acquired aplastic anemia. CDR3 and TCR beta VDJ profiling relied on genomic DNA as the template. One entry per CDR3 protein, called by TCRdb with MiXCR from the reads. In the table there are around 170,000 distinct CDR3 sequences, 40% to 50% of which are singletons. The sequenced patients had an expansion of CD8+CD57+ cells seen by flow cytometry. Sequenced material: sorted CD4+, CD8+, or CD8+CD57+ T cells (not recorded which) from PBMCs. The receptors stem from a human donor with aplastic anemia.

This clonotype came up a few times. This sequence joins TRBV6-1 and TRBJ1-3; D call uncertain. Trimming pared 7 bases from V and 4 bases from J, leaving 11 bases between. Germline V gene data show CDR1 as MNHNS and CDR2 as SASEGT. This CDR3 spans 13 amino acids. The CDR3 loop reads CASISPLGNTIYF. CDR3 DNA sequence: TGTGCCAGCATAAGCCCTCTGGGAAACACCATATATTTT.

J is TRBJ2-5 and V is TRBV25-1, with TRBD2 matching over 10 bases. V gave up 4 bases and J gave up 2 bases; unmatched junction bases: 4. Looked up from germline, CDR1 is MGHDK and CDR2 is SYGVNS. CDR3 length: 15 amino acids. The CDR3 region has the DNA TGTGCCAGCAGTGCTAGCGGGGGACCACAAGAGACCCAGTACTTC. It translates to CASSASGGPQETQYF. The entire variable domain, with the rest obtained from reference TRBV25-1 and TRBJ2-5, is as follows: EADIYQTPRYLVIGTGKKITLECSQTMGHDKMYWYQQDPGMELHLIHYSYGVNSTEKGDLSSESTVSRIRTEHFPLTLESARPSHTSQYLCASSASGGPQETQYFGPGTRLLVL.

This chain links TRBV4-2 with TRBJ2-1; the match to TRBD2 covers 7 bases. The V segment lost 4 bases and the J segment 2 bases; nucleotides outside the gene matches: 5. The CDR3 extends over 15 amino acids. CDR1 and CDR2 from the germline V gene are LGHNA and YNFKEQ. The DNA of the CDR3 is TGTGCCAGCAGCCCACCGGGGAGGGCCTACAATGAGCAGTTCTTC. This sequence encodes CASSPPGRAYNEQFF.

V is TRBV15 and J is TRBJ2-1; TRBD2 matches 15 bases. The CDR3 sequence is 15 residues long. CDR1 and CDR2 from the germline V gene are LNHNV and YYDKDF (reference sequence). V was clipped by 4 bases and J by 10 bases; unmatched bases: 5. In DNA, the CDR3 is TGTGCCACCAGCATCATCGGACTAGCGGGAGGGGAGCAGTTCTTC. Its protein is CATSIIGLAGGEQFF.

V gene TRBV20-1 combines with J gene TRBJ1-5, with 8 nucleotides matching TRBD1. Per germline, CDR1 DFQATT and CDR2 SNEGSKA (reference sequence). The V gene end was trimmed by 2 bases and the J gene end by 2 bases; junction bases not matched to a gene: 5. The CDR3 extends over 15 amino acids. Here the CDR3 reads CSARPDRVGNQPQHF. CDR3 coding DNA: TGCAGTGCTAGACCGGACAGGGTCGGCAATCAGCCCCAGCATTTT.

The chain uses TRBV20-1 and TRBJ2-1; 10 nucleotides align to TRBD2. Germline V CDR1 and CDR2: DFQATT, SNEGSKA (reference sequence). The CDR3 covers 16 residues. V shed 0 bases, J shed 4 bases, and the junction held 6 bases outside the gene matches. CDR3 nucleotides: TGCAGTGCTAGAGATATGGGTAGCGGGGGGTACAATGAGCAGTTCTTC. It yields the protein CSARDMGSGGYNEQFF.

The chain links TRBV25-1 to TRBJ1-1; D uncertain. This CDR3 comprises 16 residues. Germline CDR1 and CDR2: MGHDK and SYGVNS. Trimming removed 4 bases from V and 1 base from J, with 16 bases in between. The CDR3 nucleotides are TGTGCCAGCAGTGTCCGGGCCTACCTTGGGAACACTGAAGCTTTCTTT. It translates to CASSVRAYLGNTEAFF.

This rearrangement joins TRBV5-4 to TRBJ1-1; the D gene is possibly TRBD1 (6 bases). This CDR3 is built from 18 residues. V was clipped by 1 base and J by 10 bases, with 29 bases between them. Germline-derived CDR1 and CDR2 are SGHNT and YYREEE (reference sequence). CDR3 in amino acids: CASSLPPWVDRLLARAFF. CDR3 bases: TGTGCCAGCAGCTTGCCTCCCTGGGTCGACAGGTTGTTGGCTAGAGCTTTCTTT.

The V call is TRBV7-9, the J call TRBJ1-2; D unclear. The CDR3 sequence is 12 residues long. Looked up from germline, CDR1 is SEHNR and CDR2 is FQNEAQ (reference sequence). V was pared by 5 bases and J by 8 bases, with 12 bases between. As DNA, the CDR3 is TGTGCCAGCAGCCGAGTTTTGAGAGGCTACACCTTC. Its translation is CASSRVLRGYTF.